These 17 T cell receptor beta chains originate from one sample sequenced in a study of blood T cell repertoires in COVID-19. TCRdb keeps only in-frame clones here, not all; method: immunoSEQ multiplex PCR. The repertoire holds hundreds of thousands of clones, 80% to 90% seen once, with roughly 2.5% in the top ten. Sequencing was carried out using PBMCs or T cells enriched from blood (not recorded which). All receptors come from a woman aged 18-30 years who had recovered from COVID-19.

The chain employs TRBV7-8 and TRBJ2-7; D perhaps matches TRBD2 (6 bases). Between the trimmed V and J ends, which lost 5 bases and 4 bases, there was a span of 21 bases. The CDR3 runs to 16 residues. Germline V gene data show CDR1 as SGHVS and CDR2 as FQNEAQ. CDR3 coding DNA: TGTGCCAGCAGCGCCGGGGGAGGCCGAGGATATTACGAGCAGTACTTC. It translates to CASSAGGGRGYYEQYF.

The V call is TRBV5-4, the J call TRBJ2-1; the match to TRBD2 covers 10 bases. This CDR3 is 15 amino acids long. J lost 7 bases, V lost 2 bases, and 6 bases had no gene match. Germline V gives CDR1 SGHNT, CDR2 YYREEE (reference sequence). The CDR3 is CASSFKRGGRNEQFF. The CDR3 DNA reads as TGTGCCAGCAGCTTCAAGCGGGGGGGCCGTAATGAGCAGTTCTTC.

The chain combines TRBV6-5 with TRBJ1-1, with D unresolved. The CDR3 runs to 13 residues. V was pared by 6 bases and J by 4 bases, with 12 bases between. Germline-derived CDR1 and CDR2 are MNHEY and SVGAGI. The chain's CDR3 is CASRLVGGTEAFF. The CDR3 coding sequence is TGTGCCAGCAGGCTCGTCGGAGGCACTGAAGCTTTCTTT.

This clone has only one observation. CDR3: CASSQGQGFTNYGYTF. CDR3 nucleotides: TGTGCCAGCAGTCAGGGACAGGGGTTTACTAACTATGGCTACACCTTC. This sequence joins TRBV13 and TRBJ1-2; 10 positions agree with TRBD1. The germline CDR1 and CDR2 sequences are PRHDT and FYEKMQ (reference sequence). Germline trimming cut 6 bases from V and 0 bases from J; bases unmatched to any gene: 7. CDR3 length equals 16 residues.

The chain couples TRBV19 to TRBJ2-2, with D possibly TRBD2 on 5 matching bases. The CDR3 loop spans 15 amino acids. Germline V CDR1 and CDR2: LNHDA, SQIVND (reference sequence). Trimming pared 4 bases from V and 6 bases from J, leaving 15 bases between. The DNA for the CDR3 is TGTGCCAGTAGTACTACGCCTGCCGGGGCCGGGGAGCTGTTTTTT. Protein sequence: CASSTTPAGAGELFF.

This clone was recorded only once. The V gene is TRBV15, the J gene TRBJ2-1; no reliable D call. Trimming took 5 bases from V and 10 from J, leaving 9 bases between them. The CDR3 is 11 residues long. Germline-derived CDR1 and CDR2 are LNHNV and YYDKDF (reference sequence). For the CDR3, the DNA is TGTGCCACCAGCTTGGGCACGGAGCAGTTCTTC. This sequence encodes CATSLGTEQFF.

V usage is TRBV19 and J usage is TRBJ1-4, with 7 bases identical to TRBD1. CDR1 LNHDA and CDR2 SQIVND come from the germline V gene (reference sequence). V gave up 7 bases and J gave up 4 bases; unmatched junction bases: 6. The CDR3 loop spans 14 amino acids. DNA for the CDR3: TGTGCCAGTATGAAGGGGGCTCTTAATGAAAAACTGTTTTTT. Protein: CASMKGALNEKLFF.

The rearrangement uses TRBV11-1 and TRBJ2-5; 13 bases are shared with TRBD2. Germline CDR1 and CDR2: SGHAT and FQDESV (reference sequence). This CDR3 spans 16 amino acids. V shed 3 bases and J 3 bases; nucleotides not matched to a gene: 4. The CDR3 spells CASSFGTSGAEETQYF. CDR3 sequence (DNA): TGTGCCAGCAGCTTCGGGACTAGCGGGGCCGAAGAGACCCAGTACTTC.

V gene TRBV25-1 combines with J gene TRBJ1-2; 7 bases line up with TRBD1. The CDR3 covers 14 residues. The germline V gene has CDR1 MGHDK and CDR2 SYGVNS. The V and J ends lost 2 bases and 5 bases, in that order; junction bases with no gene match: 5. CDR3 bases: TGTGCCAGCAGTGAACGCTCCAGGGGGTATGGCTACACCTTC. It yields the protein CASSERSRGYGYTF.

The genes are TRBV7-3 and TRBJ2-1; perhaps TRBD1 as D (6 bases). Germline CDR1 SGHTA, CDR2 FQGTGA. Between the trimmed V and J ends, which lost 5 bases and 6 bases, there was a span of 11 bases. This CDR3 is built from 13 residues. The DNA for the CDR3 is TGTGCCAGCAGCCTCCAGGGGTCCAATGAGCAGTTCTTC. This codes for CASSLQGSNEQFF.

This chain connects TRBV7-9 to TRBJ2-5; the match to TRBD2 covers 10 bases. The length of the CDR3 is 14 residues. The germline V gene has CDR1 SEHNR and CDR2 FQNEAQ (reference sequence). V was clipped by 3 bases and J by 3 bases; unmatched bases: 1. CDR3 sequence: CASSFLAGEETQYF. The CDR3 bases are TGTGCCAGCAGCTTCCTAGCGGGGGAAGAGACCCAGTACTTC.

This chain joins TRBV10-3 and TRBJ2-3, with TRBD2 identical over 10 bases. The V gene's germline CDR1 is ENHRY and CDR2 SYGVKD. Trimming took 4 bases from V and 6 from J; bases not matched to a gene: 7. The CDR3 consists of 15 residues. Written as DNA, the CDR3 is TGTGCCATCAGTGGCGGGACTAGCGAGGGGGATACGCAGTATTTT. Translated, it gives CAISGGTSEGDTQYF.

The gene calls are TRBV28 and TRBJ2-5, with D maybe TRBD1 (5 bases). V shed 1 base and J shed 3 bases, with 9 bases lying between them. The germline CDR1 and CDR2 sequences are MDHEN and SYDVKM. This CDR3 has 14 amino acids. The CDR3 DNA reads TGTGCCAGCAGTTTATTACAGGCCGAAGAGACCCAGTACTTC. Amino acids: CASSLLQAEETQYF.

This clone came up once. This rearrangement joins TRBV6-5 to TRBJ1-1, with D perhaps TRBD1 (5 bases). CDR1 and CDR2 from the germline V gene are MNHEY and SVGAGI. The CDR3 has 13 residues. The V gene lost 6 bases and the J gene lost 5 bases, with 13 bases spanning the gap. Here the CDR3 DNA reads TGTGCCAGCAGACCCTCTGGGGCTACTGAAGCTTTCTTT. Protein product: CASRPSGATEAFF.

The rearrangement uses TRBV7-2 and TRBJ1-3, with no clear D. Germline CDR1 reads SGHTA; CDR2 reads FQGNSA. The ends were cut back, 5 bases at V and 2 bases at J, with 13 bases in the middle. There are 15 residues in the CDR3. The CDR3 sequence: CASSPMRVTGNTIYF. CDR3 in DNA: TGTGCCAGCAGCCCCATGAGAGTTACTGGAAACACCATATATTTT.

This clone has only one observation. The chain uses TRBV6-5 and TRBJ2-2, with 7 bases aligning to TRBD1. Trimming took 7 bases from V and 6 from J; bases not matched to a gene: 5. Germline lookup yields CDR1 MNHEY and CDR2 SVGAGI. The CDR3 has 13 residues. The CDR3 region has the DNA TGTGCCAGCATGAACAGGGGAGCCGGGGAGCTGTTTTTT. Its protein is CASMNRGAGELFF.

This clone appeared a few times. J is TRBJ2-3 and V is TRBV3-1 (or the pseudogene TRBV3-2), with TRBD2 matching 10 bases. After removal of 6 bases from V and 1 base from J, the junction contained 4 bases not matched to a gene. This CDR3 is 15 amino acids long. Germline V CDR1 and CDR2: LGHDT, YNNKEL (reference sequence). In DNA, the CDR3 is TGTGCCAGCAGGATAGCGGGGGGTGGCACAGATACGCAGTATTTT. It codes for CASRIAGGGTDTQYF.